The rows below give T cell receptor beta chains drawn from one sample of a study of blood T cell repertoires in COVID-19. Generated by immunoSEQ multiplex PCR, the TCRdb table keeps only in-frame clones and is missing some. Of 70,000 or so clones in the sample, 75% were seen once. Sequenced sample: peripheral blood. The origin of the receptors is a man between 70 and 80 years old with acute or convalescent COVID-19. Each CDR3 is given with its conserved first and last residue. A D gene is named only where the DNA matches it firmly. Clone size appears in some rows only: once, few, many, or a class for an expanded clone.

V	J	size	D	DNA	CDR3
TRBV2	TRBJ1-5	few	-	TGTGCCAGCCGGGCCCAAACAGAGGGCCAGCCCCAGCATTTT	CASRAQTEGQPQHF
TRBV2	TRBJ2-5	-	-	TGTGCCAGCAATGGCCCCCAAGAGACCCAGTACTTC	CASNGPQETQYF
TRBV3-1/TRBV3-2	TRBJ2-2	-	-	TGTGCCAGCAGCCAAGGGGCTAGCCTGTTTTTT	CASSQGASLFF
TRBV2	TRBJ2-6	-	-	TGTGCCAGCAGTGACCGACAGTCCGGGGCCAACGTCCTGACTTTC	CASSDRQSGANVLTF
TRBV2	TRBJ2-7	-	-	TGTGCCAGCAGTGGGGGTCGACAGGACCCTTACTACTTC	CASSGGRQDPYYF
TRBV4-1	TRBJ2-7	few	-	TGCGCCAGCAGCCAAGGAACAGGGCGTTCCTACGAGCAGTACTTC	CASSQGTGRSYEQYF
TRBV7-3	TRBJ2-1	-	TRBD1	TGTGCCAGCAGCCCACGGACAGGCCACAATGAGCAGTTCTTC	CASSPRTGHNEQFF
TRBV28	TRBJ2-3	-	TRBD2	TGTGCCAGCAGTTTACCCAGCGGGGCCGCACGAGATACGCAGTATTTT	CASSLPSGAARDTQYF
TRBV24-1	TRBJ2-1	-	-	TGTGCCACCAGTGATTTCGGGAGCTCCTACAATGAGCAGTTCTTC	CATSDFGSSYNEQFF
TRBV28	TRBJ1-3	-	TRBD1	TGTGCCAGCAGTCAGAGACAGGGAGGCATATATTTT	CASSQRQGGIYF
TRBV7-8	TRBJ2-3	-	TRBD2	TGTGCCAGCAGCTTAGGGCTAGCGGCAGATACGCAGTATTTT	CASSLGLAADTQYF
TRBV28	TRBJ1-6	-	-	TGTGCCAGCAGCGAAGGGGTGATGAATTCACCCCTCCACTTT	CASSEGVMNSPLHF
TRBV28	TRBJ2-1	-	-	TGTGCCAGCAGTTTACGTCGTAATGAGCAGTTCTTC	CASSLRRNEQFF
TRBV11-1	TRBJ2-1	-	-	TGTGCCAGCAGCCCTCGAGGTTCTGGGAATGAGCAGTTCTTC	CASSPRGSGNEQFF
TRBV10-2	TRBJ2-1	-	TRBD2	TGCGCCAGCAGTGAGTCGAATACGGGAGGGTGGGGAAATGAGCAGTTCTTC	CASSESNTGGWGNEQFF
TRBV28	TRBJ1-2	-	TRBD1	TGTGCCAGCAATCTACAGGGGGCCGGGGGCTACACCTTC	CASNLQGAGGYTF